The subject of this entry is one T cell receptor (beta chain). This clone was observed once. Its antigen is currently not known. Base qualities are not provided; no much larger clone lies one nucleotide away. V lost 2 bases and J lost 0 bases, and the count of bases not matched to a germline gene is 4. The CDR3 runs 15 amino acids, cysteine and phenylalanine included. The retained sequence is limited to the CDR3, 45 bases, with the frame set at the first base. CDR1 and CDR2 are read off the germline V gene as MNHNS and SASEGT. This sample is part of a study of beta chain features in type 1 diabetes (dated by TCRdb to about 2018). For context, the study as a whole: Mean age, gender distribution, total cell number and subset yield did not differ between patients and healthy donors. The study compared TCRB repertoires of sorted circulating CD4+ T cell subsets between recently diagnosed type 1 diabetes patients and matched healthy donors. Regulatory and stem cell-like memory subsets were obtained from only 8 patients and roughly eight healthy donors, while naive and central memory subsets were obtained from all 30 or so donors. A total of roughly 100 million sorted cells were examined across all samples, and the number of cells per subset was strongly correlated with RNA yield. Overall study outcomes, separate from this receptor: The naive, central memory and regulatory TCRB repertoires appeared to resemble one another more closely among patients than among healthy donors. Only small numbers of individuals were included in the HLA sub-analyses, which left unresolved whether HLA type had any influence on TCRB rearrangement. Because cDNA was sequenced instead of genomic DNA, activated cells with high expression could be over-represented, although the groups did not differ in activation or CD3 levels. At VDJ recombination sites, type 1 diabetes patients had fewer insertions and more deleted nucleotides, which implies abnormalities in thymic rearrangement. A moderate but significant shortening of TCRB CDR3 length was observed in type 1 diabetes patients in all four CD4+ subsets. Shorter templates might have been favored by PCR, but patient and control samples were amplified and corrected together, so both groups would have been affected equally by any skew.

The entire isolated RNA was reverse transcribed using the High Capacity cDNA Reverse Transcription Kit, and thus expressed TCRB transcripts were sequenced. Deep immunoSEQ sequencing was applied to naive, central memory and regulatory T cell samples, giving an average of roughly 3.5 million total reads per sample. Sorted cells were lysed in RLT buffer, and RNA was extracted using DNase-treated RNeasy Micro or Mini kits according to cell number. Each cell subset was processed on its own to prevent cross-contamination, while patient and healthy donor samples were processed together. The immunoSEQ multiplex PCR was used to amplify TCRB sequences from cDNA, generating 87-bp fragments that spanned the CDR3 region. Sequencing of the amplicons was performed on the Illumina HiSeq platform. As for the original processing: Synthetic template baselines were used to correct PCR bias computationally, reads within Hamming distance 2 were collapsed, and singletons that could not be merged were discarded. Reads were aligned against IMGT to assign V, D and J genes, CDR3 length and insertions or deletions at six rearrangement sites. Within each subset, clonotype counts were normalized to the number of sorted cells before true diversity and Gini coefficients were calculated with the tcR R package. The overlap coefficient, calculated on TCRB nucleotide sequences, was used to quantify repertoire sharing. Out-of-frame TCRB sequences from naive cells were analyzed as a proxy for the pre-selection repertoire. TCRdb's version of the immuneACCESS table is confined to in-frame rearrangements and falls short of the full clone set. An unresolved V gene accounts for under half of the shortfall where checked; the remainder is of unknown origin. That table furnishes V, J and clone size, whereas the DNA furnished D and trimming. For this sample the table gives over 350,000 clones, of which roughly 16% were detected only once. Roughly 0.017% of the sample is taken by the ten largest.

A single peripheral blood draw of around 120 mL on average was collected from each donor into heparinised tubes. Naive, central memory, regulatory and stem cell-like memory CD4+ T cells were sorted on a BD FACSAria II using a panel including CD45RO, CCR7, CD25, CD127, CD95 and CD27. All sorted populations exceeded 95% purity. PBMCs were isolated immediately by Lymphoprep density gradient centrifugation and stained directly without culture. So that batch effects would be minimized, each experiment stained and sorted samples in pairs, pairing one healthy donor with one patient. The sequence links TRBV6-1 to TRBJ2-7, and 7 junctional nucleotides match TRBD2. This TCR was sampled from a woman aged 18 to 35 in good health. Sequenced sample: naive CD4+ T cells from blood. This specimen's cell subset or site label, interpreted: true naive CD4+ T cells. The DNA is as follows: TGTGCCAGCAGTGAAACGGGAGGTCTCTCCTACGAGCAGTACTTC. It specifies CASSETGGLSYEQYF.